One T cell receptor (beta chain) is described in this entry. Source study methods: Estimation of nucleated cell counts relied on the amplification of reference gene primers. Only in-frame clones appear in the TCRdb table, and some are missing; sequencing was by immunoSEQ multiplex PCR. The D gene and trimming were derived from the DNA, and the V and J assignments and clone size from that table. The sample includes fewer than 350,000 clones, roughly 90% of them seen just once. These data belong to a study of blood T cell repertoires in COVID-19. The overall study: Collection of acute and convalescent COVID-19 samples took place in the United States, Italy and Spain. The analysed material was cDNA or gDNA that came from T cells, B-cell-depleted T cells, or PBMCs.

Seattle patients were enrolled during active infection and followed longitudinally. The germline CDR1 and CDR2 sequences are MNHEY and SVGAGI. The CDR3 runs 13 residues. Trimming took off 0 bases at V and 6 bases at J, with 8 bases between the two ends. The source is a woman under 40 with COVID-19, enrolled during active disease. The chain uses TRBV6-5 and TRBJ2-5; no reliable D call. Source material: peripheral blood. The CDR3 protein is CASSYSRLQTQYF. CDR3 nucleotide sequence: TGTGCCAGCAGTTACTCACGGTTGCAGACCCAGTACTTC.